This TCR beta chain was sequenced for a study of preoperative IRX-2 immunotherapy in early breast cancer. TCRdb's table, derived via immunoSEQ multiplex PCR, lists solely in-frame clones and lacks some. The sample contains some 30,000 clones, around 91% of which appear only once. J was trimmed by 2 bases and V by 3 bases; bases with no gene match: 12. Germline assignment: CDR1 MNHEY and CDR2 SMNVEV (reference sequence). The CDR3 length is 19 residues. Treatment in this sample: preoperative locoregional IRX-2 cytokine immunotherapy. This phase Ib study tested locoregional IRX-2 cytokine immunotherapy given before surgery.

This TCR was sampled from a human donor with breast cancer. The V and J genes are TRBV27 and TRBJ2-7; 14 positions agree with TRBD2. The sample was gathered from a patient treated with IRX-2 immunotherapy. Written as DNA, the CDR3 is TGTGCCAGCAGTTTTCACAGGACTAGCGGGAGGCCCCCTCCCTACGAGCAGTACTTC. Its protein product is CASSFHRTSGRPPPYEQYF.